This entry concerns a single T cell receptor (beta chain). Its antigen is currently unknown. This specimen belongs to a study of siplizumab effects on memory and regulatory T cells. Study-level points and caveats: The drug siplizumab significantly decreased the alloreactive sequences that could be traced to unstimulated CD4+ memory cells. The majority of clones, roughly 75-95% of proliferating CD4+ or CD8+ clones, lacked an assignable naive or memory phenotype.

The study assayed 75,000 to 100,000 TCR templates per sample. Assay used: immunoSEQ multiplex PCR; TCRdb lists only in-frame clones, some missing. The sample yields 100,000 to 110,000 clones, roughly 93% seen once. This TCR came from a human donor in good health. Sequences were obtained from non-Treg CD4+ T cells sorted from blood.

Here the CDR3 reads CQSLADNLDEQFF. CDR3 DNA sequence: TGTCAGAGCCTAGCGGACAATTTGGATGAGCAGTTCTTC. This sequence joins TRBV7-9 and TRBJ2-1; TRBD2 aligns across 7 bases. The germline V gene encodes CDR1 SEHNR and CDR2 FQNEAQ (reference sequence). CDR3 length: 13 amino acids. The full variable domain, its missing parts supplied by reference TRBV7-9 and TRBJ2-1, is DTGVSQNPRHKITKRGQNVTFRCDPISEHNRLYWYRQTLGQGPEFLTYFQNEAQLEKSRLLSDRFSAERPKGSFSTLEIQRTEQGDSAMYLCQSLADNLDEQFFGPGTRLTVL.